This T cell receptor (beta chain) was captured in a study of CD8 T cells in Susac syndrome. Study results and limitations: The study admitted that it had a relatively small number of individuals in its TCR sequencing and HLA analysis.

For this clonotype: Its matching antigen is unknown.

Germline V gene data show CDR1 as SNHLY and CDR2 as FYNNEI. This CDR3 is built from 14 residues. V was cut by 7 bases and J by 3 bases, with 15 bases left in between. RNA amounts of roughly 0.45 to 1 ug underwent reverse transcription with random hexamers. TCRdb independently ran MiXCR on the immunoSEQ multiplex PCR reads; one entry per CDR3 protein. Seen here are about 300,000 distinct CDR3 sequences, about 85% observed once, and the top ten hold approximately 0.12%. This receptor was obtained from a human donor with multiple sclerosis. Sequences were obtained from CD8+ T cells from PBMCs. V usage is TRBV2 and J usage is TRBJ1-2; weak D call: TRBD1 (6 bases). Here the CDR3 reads CASNRGLGYYGYTF. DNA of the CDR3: TGTGCCAGCAATCGGGGGCTAGGTTACTATGGCTACACCTTC.